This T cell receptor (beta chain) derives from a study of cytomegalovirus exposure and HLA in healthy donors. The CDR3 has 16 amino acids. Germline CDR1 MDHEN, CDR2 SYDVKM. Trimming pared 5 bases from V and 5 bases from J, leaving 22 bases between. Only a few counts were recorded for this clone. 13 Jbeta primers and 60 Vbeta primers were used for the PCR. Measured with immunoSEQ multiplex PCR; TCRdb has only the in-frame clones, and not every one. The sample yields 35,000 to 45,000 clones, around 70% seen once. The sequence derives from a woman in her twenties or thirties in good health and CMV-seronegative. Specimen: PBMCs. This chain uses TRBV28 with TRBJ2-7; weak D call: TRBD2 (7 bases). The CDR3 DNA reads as TGTGCCAGCAGTCAATGGGGGGGCGTGTCAGAGAACGAGCAGTACTTC. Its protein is CASSQWGGVSENEQYF.